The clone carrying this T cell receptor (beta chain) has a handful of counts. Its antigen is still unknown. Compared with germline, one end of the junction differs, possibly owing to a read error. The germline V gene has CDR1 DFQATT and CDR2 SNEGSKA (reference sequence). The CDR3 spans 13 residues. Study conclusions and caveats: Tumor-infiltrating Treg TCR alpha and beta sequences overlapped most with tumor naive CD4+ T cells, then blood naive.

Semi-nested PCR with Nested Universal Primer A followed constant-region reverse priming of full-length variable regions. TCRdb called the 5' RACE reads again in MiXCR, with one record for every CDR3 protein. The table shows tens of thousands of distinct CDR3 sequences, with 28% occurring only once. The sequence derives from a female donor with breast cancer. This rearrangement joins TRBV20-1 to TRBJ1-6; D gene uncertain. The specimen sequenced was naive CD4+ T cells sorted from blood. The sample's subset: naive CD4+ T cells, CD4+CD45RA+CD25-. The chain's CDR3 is CSAGEGGYSPLHF. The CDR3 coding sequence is TGCAGTGCTGGAGAAGGAGGTTATTCACCCCTCCACTTT.